This TCR beta chain was sequenced for a study of blood T cell repertoires in COVID-19. The overall study: Whether acute or convalescent, the COVID-19 samples came from the United States, Italy and Spain.

Germline CDR1 is SGHTA and CDR2 is FQGNSA. The V gene end was trimmed by 11 bases and the J gene end by 2 bases; junction bases not matched to a gene: 9. CDR3 size: 14 residues. Sequencing was performed with immunoSEQ multiplex PCR; in TCRdb, only in-frame clones are kept and a portion is missing. The sample records under 250,000 clones, approximately 82% being singletons. The TCR sequence derives from a man aged 35-49 years with active or convalescent COVID-19. Sequencing was carried out using peripheral blood. This chain joins TRBV7-2 and TRBJ2-7; 10 positions match TRBD1. The DNA of the CDR3 is TGTGCCTCCCAATCCGGGACAGGGGCCTACGAGCAGTACTTC. As protein: CASQSGTGAYEQYF.